What follows are 24 T cell receptor beta chains derived from one specimen sequenced in a study of OX40 agonist ivuxolimab in advanced cancers. The table came from immunoSEQ multiplex PCR; TCRdb's copy has only in-frame clones and leaves some out. In the table there are about 68,000 clones, 91% of which are singletons. This sample comprised CD4+ or CD8+ T cells sorted from blood, obtained in a trial of the OX40 agonist ivuxolimab. These receptors were taken from an adult with an advanced solid tumor such as melanoma, head and neck, liver or kidney cancer.

The gene calls are TRBV5-6 and TRBJ2-1; maybe TRBD2 (6 bases). Germline CDR1 and CDR2: SGHDT and YYEEEE. This CDR3 contains 16 residues. V lost 4 bases to trimming and J lost 0 bases, with 14 bases between them. CDR3 nucleotide sequence: TGTGCCAGCAGCCTTCCCCCGGGGGACTCCTACAATGAGCAGTTCTTC. Amino acid sequence: CASSLPPGDSYNEQFF.

This chain links TRBV6-4 with TRBJ1-4; D possibly corresponds to TRBD1 (5 bases). V was clipped by 7 bases and J by 5 bases, with 11 bases between them. The germline CDR1 and CDR2 sequences are MRHNA and SNTAGT. The CDR3 length is 13 residues. For the CDR3, the DNA is TGTGCCAGCAAGGGGATATTGAATGAAAAACTGTTTTTT. This sequence encodes CASKGILNEKLFF.

With respect to this clone: Other nucleotide sequences from this sample produce the same CDR3. The chain employs TRBV5-6 and TRBJ1-6, with TRBD1 as a possible D gene (5 bases). This CDR3 has 15 residues. Germline V gene lookup returns CDR1 SGHDT and CDR2 YYEEEE. Trimming removed 0 bases from V and 7 bases from J, with 11 bases in between. CDR3 nucleotide sequence: TGTGCCAGCAGCTTGGGGCAGGGTAGCAATTCACCCCTCCACTTT. Protein sequence: CASSLGQGSNSPLHF.

The V call is TRBV6-6, the J call TRBJ2-1, with 7 bases fitting TRBD1. CDR3 length: 16 amino acids. Trimming cost V 0 bases and J 4 bases; bases outside gene matches: 6. Looked up from germline, CDR1 is MNHNY and CDR2 is SVGAGI (reference sequence). The CDR3 sequence is CASSYSVGGAYNEQFF. Written as DNA, the CDR3 is TGTGCCAGCAGTTACTCGGTAGGGGGCGCGTACAATGAGCAGTTCTTC.

A single count supports this clone. The chain carries TRBV10-2 and TRBJ2-5; 9 nucleotides match TRBD1. The CDR3 sequence is 14 residues long. Trimming at V came to 6 bases and at J to 2 bases, leaving 4 bases not matched to a gene. Germline assignment: CDR1 WSHSY and CDR2 SAAADI. The CDR3 bases are TGCGCCAGCAGGACCGGGACAGGGCAAGAGACCCAGTACTTC. Its translation is CASRTGTGQETQYF.

The chain employs TRBV10-3 and TRBJ2-7; 10 nucleotides match TRBD1. Germline V gene lookup returns CDR1 ENHRY and CDR2 SYGVKD. This CDR3 contains 13 residues. V trimming: 8 bases; J trimming: 3 bases; junction bases outside the gene matches: 4. The CDR3 here is CAIRDRGFYEQYF. CDR3 in DNA: TGTGCCATCCGGGACAGGGGTTTCTACGAGCAGTACTTC.

The gene calls are TRBV6-5 and TRBJ2-5; D assignment may be TRBD1 or TRBD2 (5 bases each). The CDR3 sequence is 13 residues long. V was trimmed by 7 bases and J by 4 bases, leaving 13 bases between them. From germline, CDR1 is MNHEY and CDR2 SVGAGI. The CDR3 here is CASKSNGGETQYF. In DNA, the CDR3 is TGTGCCAGCAAAAGCAATGGGGGAGAGACCCAGTACTTC.

This clone was counted only a few times. The CDR3: CASSRGQGGVGGKLFF. CDR3 bases: TGTGCCAGCAGCCGGGGTCAAGGGGGCGTGGGTGGAAAACTGTTTTTT. The V gene is TRBV7-9, the J gene TRBJ1-4; TRBD1 matches at 7 bases. The CDR3 consists of 16 residues. The V segment lost 5 bases and the J segment 10 bases; nucleotides outside the gene matches: 16. Germline loops: CDR1 SEHNR, CDR2 FQNEAQ (reference sequence). Supplemented by reference TRBV7-9 and TRBJ1-4, the full variable domain reads DTGVSQNPRHKITKRGQNVTFRCDPISEHNRLYWYRQTLGQGPEFLTYFQNEAQLEKSRLLSDRFSAERPKGSFSTLEIQRTEQGDSAMYLCASSRGQGGVGGKLFFGSGTQLSVL.

The CDR3 region is CASSAGSRGGTDTQYF. CDR3 nucleotide sequence: TGTGCCAGCAGCGCGGGCTCGCGGGGGGGCACAGATACGCAGTATTTT. This sequence joins TRBV5-6 and TRBJ2-3; 8 bases line up with TRBD2. This CDR3 is built from 16 residues. Per germline, CDR1 SGHDT and CDR2 YYEEEE. Germline trimming cut 4 bases from V and 1 base from J; bases unmatched to any gene: 8. Full variable domain (outside the CDR3, taken from reference TRBV5-6 and TRBJ2-3): DAGVTQSPTHLIKTRGQQVTLRCSPKSGHDTVSWYQQALGQGPQFIFQYYEEEERQRGNFPDRFSGHQFPNYSSELNVNALLLGDSALYLCASSAGSRGGTDTQYFGPGTRLTVL.

V is TRBV15 and J is TRBJ2-2, with 8 bases lining up with TRBD1. The CDR3 length is 19 residues. Germline trimming cut 0 bases from V and 4 bases from J; bases unmatched to any gene: 13. Germline assignment: CDR1 LNHNV and CDR2 YYDKDF (reference sequence). CDR3: CATSRDAGGGSKPTGELFF. As DNA, the CDR3 is TGTGCCACCAGCAGAGATGCAGGGGGCGGCTCTAAACCCACCGGGGAGCTGTTTTTT. Full variable domain (missing parts from reference TRBV15 and TRBJ2-2): DAMVIQNPRYQVTQFGKPVTLSCSQTLNHNVMYWYQQKSSQAPKLLFHYYDKDFNNEADTPDNFQSRRPNTSFCFLDIRSPGLGDTAMYLCATSRDAGGGSKPTGELFFGEGSRLTVL.

V usage is TRBV2 and J usage is TRBJ2-3, with D unresolved. The CDR3 consists of 14 residues. CDR1 is SNHLY, CDR2 FYNNEI, per germline. Deletions cut 8 bases from V and 1 base from J, with 13 bases between. The CDR3 DNA is TGTGCCAGCTATTCATCAGCGCGCACAGATACGCAGTATTTT. Protein: CASYSSARTDTQYF.

This clone was seen only once. The V call is TRBV14, the J call TRBJ1-4; 10 bases map to TRBD1. With V trimmed by 5 bases and J by 11 bases, 8 bases remained unmatched. CDR1 is SGHDN, CDR2 FVKESK, per germline. The CDR3 contains 14 residues. CDR3 coding DNA: TGTGCCAGCAGCTACCGGGACAGGGGTCGGAAACTGTTTTTT. This codes for CASSYRDRGRKLFF. The variable domain in full, with the rest retrieved from reference TRBV14 and TRBJ1-4, is EAGVTQFPSHSVIEKGQTVTLRCDPISGHDNLYWYRRVMGKEIKFLLHFVKESKQDESGMPNNRFLAERTGGTYSTLKVQPAELEDSGVYFCASSYRDRGRKLFFGSGTQLSVL.

This clone qualifies as medium-sized. The rearrangement links TRBV11-3 to TRBJ2-2; D might be TRBD1 (5 bases). In germline, CDR1 is SGHNT, CDR2 YENEEA. The CDR3 consists of 13 residues. The V gene lost 6 bases and the J gene lost 3 bases, with 8 bases spanning the gap. The CDR3 nucleotides read TGTGCCAGCAGGGGGCGCGACACCGGGGAGCTGTTTTTT. As protein: CASRGRDTGELFF.

The chain has TRBV11-3 and TRBJ2-1; D unclear. Germline V gives CDR1 SGHNT, CDR2 YENEEA. CDR3 size: 15 residues. Trimming pared 2 bases from V and 2 bases from J, leaving 10 bases between. For the CDR3, the DNA is TGTGCCAGCAGCTTACAATCAGGTGCCTACAATGAGCAGTTCTTC. Encoded protein: CASSLQSGAYNEQFF. Supplemented by reference TRBV11-3 and TRBJ2-1, the full variable domain reads EAGVVQSPRYKIIEKKQPVAFWCNPISGHNTLYWYLQNLGQGPELLIRYENEEAVDDSQLPKDRFSAERLKGVDSTLKIQPAELGDSAVYLCASSLQSGAYNEQFFGPGTRLTVL.

J is TRBJ1-6 and V is TRBV7-2, with D possibly TRBD1 on 5 matching bases. The V gene lost 5 bases and the J gene lost 8 bases, with 19 bases spanning the gap. The germline gives CDR1 SGHTA, CDR2 FQGNSA. This CDR3 comprises 16 residues. For the CDR3, the DNA is TGTGCCAGCAGCCCCCGGACAACTCACTGGGATTCACCCCTCCACTTT. This codes for CASSPRTTHWDSPLHF.

V usage is TRBV5-6 and J usage is TRBJ1-2; no reliable D call. The V end lost 0 bases, the J end lost 2 bases, and 8 bases lay between the germline ends. The CDR3 contains 14 residues. From germline, CDR1 is SGHDT and CDR2 YYEEEE. CDR3 DNA: TGTGCCAGCAGCTTGGAACGGCTAAACTATGGCTACACCTTC. Its protein product is CASSLERLNYGYTF.

The chain links TRBV12-2 to TRBJ1-2. TRBV12-2 is given as a pseudogene. The CDR3 runs 14 residues. The CDR3 DNA follows: TGTGCAAGTCGCTCACCGACGGCGAGGTATGGCTACACCTTC. It translates to CASRSPTARYGYTF.

The chain has TRBV7-3 and TRBJ1-2; D is unclear. The V end lost 2 bases, the J end lost 6 bases, and 10 bases lay between the germline ends. CDR1 SGHTA and CDR2 FQGTGA come from the germline V gene. This CDR3 has 13 residues. The CDR3 DNA reads as TGTGCCAGCAGCTTAGATGACCTTGATGGCTACACCTTC. This sequence encodes CASSLDDLDGYTF.

This sequence joins TRBV19 and TRBJ2-1, with D perhaps matching TRBD2 (6 bases). Deletions cut 7 bases from V and 7 bases from J, with 26 bases between. This CDR3 is 17 amino acids long. In germline, CDR1 is LNHDA, CDR2 SQIVND (reference sequence). The chain's CDR3 is CASKRAGPLPLENEQFF. Written as DNA, the CDR3 is TGTGCCAGTAAACGCGCGGGACCGCTTCCCCTTGAGAATGAGCAGTTCTTC.

The CDR3 coding sequence is TGTGCCTGGAGTCCCACCAGGAACACTGAAGCTTTCTTT. Protein: CAWSPTRNTEAFF. The chain carries TRBV30 and TRBJ1-1; no definite D call. V lost 2 bases, J lost 1 base, and 8 bases lay in between. Germline V CDR1 and CDR2: GTSNPN, SVGIG (reference sequence). The CDR3 covers 13 residues.

The J gene is TRBJ2-3, the V gene TRBV2; D call uncertain. The CDR3 is 14 residues long. Looked up from germline, CDR1 is SNHLY and CDR2 is FYNNEI. V gave up 6 bases and J gave up 3 bases, with 13 bases separating them. The CDR3 DNA reads as TGTGCCAGCAGCCGTCTCCTTGCTACAGATACGCAGTATTTT. Amino acid sequence: CASSRLLATDTQYF.

The V gene is TRBV4-1, the J gene TRBJ2-1; 9 bases are shared with TRBD2. Germline V lookup: CDR1 MGHRA, CDR2 YSYEKL. V trimming: 4 bases; J trimming: 2 bases; junction bases outside the gene matches: 9. The CDR3 spans 17 residues. CDR3 in amino acids: CASSPLRLAGTYNEQFF. In nucleotides, the CDR3 is TGCGCCAGCAGCCCCCTTCGGCTAGCGGGGACCTACAATGAGCAGTTCTTC.

The chain combines TRBV4-2 with TRBJ2-1; D not resolved. The CDR3 sequence is 16 residues long. Per the germline V gene, CDR1 is LGHNA and CDR2 is YNFKEQ. The germline V and J ends were trimmed by 1 base and 0 bases, with 10 bases remaining between them. The CDR3 DNA is TGTGCCAGCAGCCAAGTCCTAGGGAACTCCTACAATGAGCAGTTCTTC. Translated, it gives CASSQVLGNSYNEQFF.

The genes are TRBV6-5 and TRBJ1-6, with 9 positions matching TRBD1. This CDR3 is built from 14 residues. Germline loops: CDR1 MNHEY, CDR2 SVGAGI. V trimming: 6 bases; J trimming: 7 bases; junction bases outside the gene matches: 4. The CDR3 sequence: CASRRQGENSPLHF. CDR3 nucleotides: TGTGCCAGCAGAAGACAGGGGGAAAATTCACCCCTCCACTTT.